Listed here is a single TCR beta chain. Antigen: not known. These data belong to a study of blood T cells in healthy people across ages. Study-level findings and limits: The percentage of naive T cells correlated strongly with TCR beta diversity. Fewer expanded clones and more diversity marked long-lived versus aged donors. Naive and antigen-experienced cells were not separated, limiting conclusive comparison. The recorded TCR beta diversity per million T cells decreased in a roughly linear manner with age.

V lost 4 bases and J 9 bases, leaving 16 bases between the germline ends. The CDR3 runs to 13 residues. The germline V gene has CDR1 DFQATT and CDR2 SNEGSKA (reference sequence). Combining a sample-barcoded 5' primer with a J-beta primer mix, a second PCR ran for 7 to 11 cycles. TCRdb re-analysed the 5' RACE reads in MiXCR, keeping a single row per CDR3 protein. The top ten clones hold roughly 18% of a sample with 550,000 to 700,000 distinct CDR3 sequences, about 26% of them seen once. The sequenced material came from blood. The V gene is TRBV20-1, the J gene TRBJ2-4; D remains ambiguous. The sequence derives from a woman aged 65 to 85 in good health. CDR3 nucleotide sequence: TGCAGTGCTAATGCGGTAGTCGGCGGCATTCAGTACTTC. This codes for CSANAVVGGIQYF.